This T cell receptor (beta chain) appears in the sequencing data of a study of tissue T cells after allogeneic stem cell transplantation. Study outcomes and limitations: Shared clones across patients were few; motif clustering revealed tissue-specific shared signatures.

Generated by immunoSEQ multiplex PCR, the TCRdb table keeps only in-frame clones and is missing some. This table has 1,300 to 1,500 clones, 85% appearing once. A word on this clone: Its target is unknown.

CDR1 is LNHDA, CDR2 SQIVND, per germline (reference sequence). V shed 3 bases and J shed 0 bases, with 14 bases lying between them. The CDR3 runs 16 residues. The TCR sequence derives from a male patient between 35 and 75 years old with steroid-refractory graft-versus-host disease after an allogeneic stem cell transplant. Some T cells may have come from the graft donor. The gene calls are TRBV19 and TRBJ1-1; the D gene is possibly TRBD1 (5 bases). Material: esophageal tissue, obtained at autopsy. The CDR3 loop is CASSILSGTMNTEAFF. The CDR3 bases are TGTGCCAGTAGTATTTTGTCGGGGACCATGAACACTGAAGCTTTCTTT. Complete variable domain (other parts from reference TRBV19 and TRBJ1-1): DGGITQSPKYLFRKEGQNVTLSCEQNLNHDAMYWYRQDPGQGLRLIYYSQIVNDFQKGDIAEGYSVSREKKESFPLTVTSAQKNPTAFYLCASSILSGTMNTEAFFGQGTRLTVV.